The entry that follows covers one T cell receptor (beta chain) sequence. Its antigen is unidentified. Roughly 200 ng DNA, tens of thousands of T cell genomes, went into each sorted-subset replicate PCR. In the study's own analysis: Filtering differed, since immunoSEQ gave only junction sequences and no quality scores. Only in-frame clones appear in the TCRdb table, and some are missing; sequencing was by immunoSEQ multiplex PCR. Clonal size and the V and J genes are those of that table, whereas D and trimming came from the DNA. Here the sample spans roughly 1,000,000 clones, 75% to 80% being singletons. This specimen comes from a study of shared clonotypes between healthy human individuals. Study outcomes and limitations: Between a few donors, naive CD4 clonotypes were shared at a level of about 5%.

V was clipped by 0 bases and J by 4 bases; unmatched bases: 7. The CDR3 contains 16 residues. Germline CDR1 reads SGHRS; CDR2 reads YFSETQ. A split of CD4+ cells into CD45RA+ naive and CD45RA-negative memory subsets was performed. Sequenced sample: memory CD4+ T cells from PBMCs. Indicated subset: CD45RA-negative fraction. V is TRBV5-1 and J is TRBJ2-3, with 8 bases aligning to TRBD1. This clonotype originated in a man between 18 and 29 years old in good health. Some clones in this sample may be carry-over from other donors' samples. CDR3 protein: CASSLVAGGASDTQYF. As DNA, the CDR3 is TGCGCCAGCAGCTTGGTAGCAGGGGGCGCCTCAGATACGCAGTATTTT.